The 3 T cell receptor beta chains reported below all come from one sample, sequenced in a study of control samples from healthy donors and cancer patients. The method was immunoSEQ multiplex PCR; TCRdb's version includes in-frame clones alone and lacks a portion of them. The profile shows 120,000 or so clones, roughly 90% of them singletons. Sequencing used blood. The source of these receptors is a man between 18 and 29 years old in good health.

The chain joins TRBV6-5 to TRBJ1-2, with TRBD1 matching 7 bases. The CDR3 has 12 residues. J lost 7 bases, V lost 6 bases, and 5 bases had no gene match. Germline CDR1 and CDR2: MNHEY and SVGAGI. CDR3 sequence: CASSQGQLGYTF. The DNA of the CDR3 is TGTGCCAGCAGCCAGGGACAGCTTGGCTACACCTTC.

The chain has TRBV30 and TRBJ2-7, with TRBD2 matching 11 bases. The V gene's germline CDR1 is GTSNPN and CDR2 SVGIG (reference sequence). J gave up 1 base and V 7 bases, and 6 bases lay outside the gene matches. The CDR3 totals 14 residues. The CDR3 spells CALRTSGRSYEQYF. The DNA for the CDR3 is TGTGCCTTAAGGACTAGCGGGCGGTCCTACGAGCAGTACTTC.

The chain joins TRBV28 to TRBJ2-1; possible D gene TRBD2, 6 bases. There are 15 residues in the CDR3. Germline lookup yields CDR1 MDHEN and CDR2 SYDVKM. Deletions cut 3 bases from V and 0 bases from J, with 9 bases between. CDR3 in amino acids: CASSLGGNSYNEQFF. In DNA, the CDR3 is TGTGCCAGCAGTTTGGGGGGAAACTCCTACAATGAGCAGTTCTTC.